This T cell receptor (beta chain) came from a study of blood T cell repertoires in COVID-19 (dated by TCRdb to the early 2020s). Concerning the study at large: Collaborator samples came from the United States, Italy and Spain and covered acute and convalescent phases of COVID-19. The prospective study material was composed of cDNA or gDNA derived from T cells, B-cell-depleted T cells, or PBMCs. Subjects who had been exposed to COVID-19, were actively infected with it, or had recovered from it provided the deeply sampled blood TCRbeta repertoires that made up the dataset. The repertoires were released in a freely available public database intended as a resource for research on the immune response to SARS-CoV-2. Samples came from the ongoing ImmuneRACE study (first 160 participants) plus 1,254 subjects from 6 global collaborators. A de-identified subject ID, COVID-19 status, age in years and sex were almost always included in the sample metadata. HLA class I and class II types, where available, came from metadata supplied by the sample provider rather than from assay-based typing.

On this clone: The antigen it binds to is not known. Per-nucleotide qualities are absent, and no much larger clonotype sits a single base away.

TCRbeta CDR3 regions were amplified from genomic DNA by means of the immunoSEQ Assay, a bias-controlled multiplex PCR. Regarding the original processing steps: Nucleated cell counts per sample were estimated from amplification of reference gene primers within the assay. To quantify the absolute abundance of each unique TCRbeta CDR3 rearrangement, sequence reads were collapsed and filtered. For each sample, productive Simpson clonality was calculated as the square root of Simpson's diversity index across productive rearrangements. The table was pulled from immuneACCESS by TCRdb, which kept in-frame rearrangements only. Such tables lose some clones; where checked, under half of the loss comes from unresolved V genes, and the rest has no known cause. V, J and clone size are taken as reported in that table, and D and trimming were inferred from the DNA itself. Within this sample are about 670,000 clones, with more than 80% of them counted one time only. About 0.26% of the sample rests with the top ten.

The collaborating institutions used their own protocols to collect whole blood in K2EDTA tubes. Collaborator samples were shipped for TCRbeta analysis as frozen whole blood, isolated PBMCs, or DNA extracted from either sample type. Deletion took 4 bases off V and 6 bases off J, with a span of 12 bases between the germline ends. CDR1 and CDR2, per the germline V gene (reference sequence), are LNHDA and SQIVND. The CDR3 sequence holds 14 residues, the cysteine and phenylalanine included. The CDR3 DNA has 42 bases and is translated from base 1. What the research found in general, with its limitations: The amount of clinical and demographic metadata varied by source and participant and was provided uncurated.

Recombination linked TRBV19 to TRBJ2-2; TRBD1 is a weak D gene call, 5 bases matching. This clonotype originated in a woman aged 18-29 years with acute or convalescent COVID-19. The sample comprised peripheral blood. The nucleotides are TGTGCCAGTAGTACCCTCAGGGCAGCCGGGGAGCTGTTTTTT. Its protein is CASSTLRAAGELFF. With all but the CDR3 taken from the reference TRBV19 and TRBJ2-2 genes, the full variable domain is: DGGITQSPKYLFRKEGQNVTLSCEQNLNHDAMYWYRQDPGQGLRLIYYSQIVNDFQKGDIAEGYSVSREKKESFPLTVTSAQKNPTAFYLCASSTLRAAGELFFGEGSRLTVL.